These 2 T cell receptor beta chains were all obtained from the same sample, sequenced in a study of blood T cell repertoires in COVID-19. The data were produced by immunoSEQ multiplex PCR, yet TCRdb's version contains in-frame clones alone and is incomplete. Here the sample spans 150,000 or so clones, more than 70% being singletons. The sequencing input was PBMCs or T cells enriched from blood (not recorded which). The receptors derive from a man aged 35 to 55 who had recovered from COVID-19.

This chain joins TRBV10-1 and TRBJ2-1; 14 bases are shared with TRBD2. The CDR3 length is 17 residues. Trimming cost V 3 bases and J 9 bases; bases outside gene matches: 10. Germline V gene sequence: CDR1 WNHNN, CDR2 SYGVQD (reference sequence). The chain's CDR3 is CASSDPGLAGGISEQFF. CDR3 DNA: TGCGCCAGCAGTGACCCCGGACTAGCGGGGGGCATAAGTGAGCAGTTCTTC.

This clone was seen only once. CDR3 nucleotide sequence: TGTGCCAGCAGTTACAGACAGGGGGCATCTGAAGCTTTCTTT. Translating gives CASSYRQGASEAFF. The chain carries TRBV25-1 and TRBJ1-1, with TRBD1 identical over 10 bases. The germline CDR1 and CDR2 sequences are MGHDK and SYGVNS. CDR3 length: 14 residues. J gave up 6 bases and V 5 bases, and 6 bases lay outside the gene matches. Based on the CDR3 plus reference TRBV25-1 and TRBJ1-1, the full variable domain is EADIYQTPRYLVIGTGKKITLECSQTMGHDKMYWYQQDPGMELHLIHYSYGVNSTEKGDLSSESTVSRIRTEHFPLTLESARPSHTSQYLCASSYRQGASEAFFGQGTRLTVV.